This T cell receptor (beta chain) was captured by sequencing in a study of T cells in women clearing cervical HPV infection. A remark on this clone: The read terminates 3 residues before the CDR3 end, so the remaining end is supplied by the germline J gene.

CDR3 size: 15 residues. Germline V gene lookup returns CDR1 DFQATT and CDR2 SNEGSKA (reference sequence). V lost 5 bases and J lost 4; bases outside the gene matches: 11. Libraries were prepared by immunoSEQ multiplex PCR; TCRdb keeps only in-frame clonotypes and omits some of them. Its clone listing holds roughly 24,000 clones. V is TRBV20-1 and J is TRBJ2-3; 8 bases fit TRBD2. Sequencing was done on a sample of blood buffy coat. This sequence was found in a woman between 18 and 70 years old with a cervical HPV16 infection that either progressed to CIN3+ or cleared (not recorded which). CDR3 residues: CSASLSGRTPDTQYF. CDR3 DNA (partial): TGCAGTGCTTCCTTAAGCGGGAGAACCCCAGATACG.